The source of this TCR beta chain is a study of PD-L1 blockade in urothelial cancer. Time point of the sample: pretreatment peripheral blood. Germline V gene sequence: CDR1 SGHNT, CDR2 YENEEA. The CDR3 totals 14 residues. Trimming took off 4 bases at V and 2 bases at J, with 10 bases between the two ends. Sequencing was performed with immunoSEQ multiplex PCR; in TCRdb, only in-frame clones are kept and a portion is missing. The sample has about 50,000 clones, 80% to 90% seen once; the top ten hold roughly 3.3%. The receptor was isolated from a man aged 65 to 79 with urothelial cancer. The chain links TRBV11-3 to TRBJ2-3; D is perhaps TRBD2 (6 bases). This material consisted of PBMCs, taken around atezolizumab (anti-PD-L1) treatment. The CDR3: CASSSRDSTDTQYF. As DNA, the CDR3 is TGTGCCAGCAGCTCCCGGGACTCCACAGATACGCAGTATTTT.